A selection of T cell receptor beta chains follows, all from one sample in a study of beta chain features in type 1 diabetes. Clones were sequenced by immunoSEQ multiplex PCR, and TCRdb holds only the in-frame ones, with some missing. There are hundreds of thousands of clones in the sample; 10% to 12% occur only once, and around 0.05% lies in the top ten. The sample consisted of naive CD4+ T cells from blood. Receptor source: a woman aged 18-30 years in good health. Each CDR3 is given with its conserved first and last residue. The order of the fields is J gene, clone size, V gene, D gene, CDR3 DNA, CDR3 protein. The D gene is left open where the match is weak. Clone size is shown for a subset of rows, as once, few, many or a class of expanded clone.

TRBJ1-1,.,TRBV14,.,TGTGCCAGCAGCCCCACCGGGGGTCTGAACACTGAAGCTTTCTTT,CASSPTGGLNTEAFF
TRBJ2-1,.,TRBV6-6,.,TGTGCCAGCAGTTACCTCGGGTACAATGAGCAGTTCTTC,CASSYLGYNEQFF
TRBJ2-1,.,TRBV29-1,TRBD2,TGCAGCGTTGAGTCTATAGCGGGGGGTAGGAATGAGCAGTTCTTC,CSVESIAGGRNEQFF
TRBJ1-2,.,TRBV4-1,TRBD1,TGCGCCAGCAGCCAAGGGGGACAGCCCTATGGCTACACCTTC,CASSQGGQPYGYTF
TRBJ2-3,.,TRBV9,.,TGTGCCAGCAGCCTTAAGGGGCTCCCGTCCACAGATACGCAGTATTTT,CASSLKGLPSTDTQYF
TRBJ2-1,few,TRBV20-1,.,TGCAGTGCTCTGACCTACAATGAGCAGTTCTTC,CSALTYNEQFF
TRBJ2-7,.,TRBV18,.,TGTGCCAGCTCACCAAGGCAGGGTGGCCAGTACTTC,CASSPRQGGQYF
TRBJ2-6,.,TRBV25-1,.,TGTGCCAGCAGTGAATCTGGGGCCAACGTCCTGACTTTC,CASSESGANVLTF
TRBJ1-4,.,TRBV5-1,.,TGCGCCAGCAGCTTCGGGAACAGAAGGAATGAAAAACTGTTTTTT,CASSFGNRRNEKLFF
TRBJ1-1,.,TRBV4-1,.,TGCGCCAGCAGCCAATTGAAAAAGGCAGGCCCGAACACTGAAGCTTTCTTT,CASSQLKKAGPNTEAFF
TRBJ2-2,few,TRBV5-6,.,TGTGCCAGCAGCTTGGCAGCGGGCGTCAACACCGGGGAGCTGTTTTTT,CASSLAAGVNTGELFF
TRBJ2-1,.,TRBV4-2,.,TGTGCCAGCAGCCAACAGACTACCGATGAGCAGTTCTTC,CASSQQTTDEQFF